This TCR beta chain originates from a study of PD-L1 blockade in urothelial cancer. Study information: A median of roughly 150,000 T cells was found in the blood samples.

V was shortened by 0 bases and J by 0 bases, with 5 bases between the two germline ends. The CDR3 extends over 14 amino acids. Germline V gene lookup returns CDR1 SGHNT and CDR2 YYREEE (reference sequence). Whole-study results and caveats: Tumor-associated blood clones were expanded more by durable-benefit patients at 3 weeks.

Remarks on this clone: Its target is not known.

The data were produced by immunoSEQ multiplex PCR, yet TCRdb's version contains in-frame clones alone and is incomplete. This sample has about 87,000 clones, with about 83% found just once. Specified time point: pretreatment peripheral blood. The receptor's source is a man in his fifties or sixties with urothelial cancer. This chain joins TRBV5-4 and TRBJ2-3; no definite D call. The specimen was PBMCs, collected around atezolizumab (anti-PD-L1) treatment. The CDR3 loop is CASSLAGSTDTQYF. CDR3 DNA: TGTGCCAGCAGCTTGGCCGGTAGCACAGATACGCAGTATTTT.